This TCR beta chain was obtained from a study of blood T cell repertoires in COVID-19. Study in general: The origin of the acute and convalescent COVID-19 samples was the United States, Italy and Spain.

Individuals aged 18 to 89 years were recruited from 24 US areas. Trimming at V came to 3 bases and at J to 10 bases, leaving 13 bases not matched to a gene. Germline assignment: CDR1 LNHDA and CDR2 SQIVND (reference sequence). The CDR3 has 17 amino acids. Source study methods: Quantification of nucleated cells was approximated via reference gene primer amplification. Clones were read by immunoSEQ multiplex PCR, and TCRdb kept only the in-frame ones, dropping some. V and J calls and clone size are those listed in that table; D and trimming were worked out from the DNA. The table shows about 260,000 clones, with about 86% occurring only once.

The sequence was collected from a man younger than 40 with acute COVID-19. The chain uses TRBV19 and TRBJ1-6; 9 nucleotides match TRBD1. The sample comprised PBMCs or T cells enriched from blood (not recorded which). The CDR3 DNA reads TGTGCCAGTAGTATCCCACAGGGACAGGGCGTGAAATCACCCCTCCACTTT. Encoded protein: CASSIPQGQGVKSPLHF.